A selection of T cell receptor beta chains follows, all from one sample in a study of T cells after yellow fever vaccination. TCRdb analysed the 5' RACE reads with MiXCR anew, one entry per CDR3 protein. The table includes 150,000 to 200,000 distinct CDR3 sequences, approximately 10% detected once. The sample here was CD8+ T cells sorted from PBMCs, taken 15 days after the yellow fever booster vaccination. All receptors derive from a man aged 18 to 29 who received the YFV17D yellow fever vaccine. CDR3s include the opening cysteine and the closing phenylalanine or tryptophan. The D gene is left open where the match is weak. Rows give clone size only sometimes, using once, few, many, or a class for an expanded clone.

>TRBJ1-6|TRBV13|-|-
TGTGCCAGCAGCTTAGCAGGTGGCAGTGAATATAATTCACCCCTCCACTTT
CASSLAGGSEYNSPLHF
>TRBJ2-5|TRBV29-1|few|-
TGCAGCGTTGAGGGTTTCCAAGAGACCCAGTACTTC
CSVEGFQETQYF
>TRBJ2-7|TRBV6-2/TRBV6-3|-|-
TGTGCCAGCAGTTACCCCAGCCTCTACGAGCAGTACTTC
CASSYPSLYEQYF
>TRBJ1-5|TRBV12-3/TRBV12-4|-|-
TGTGCCAGCAGTGTGGCCAGCAGCAATCAGCCCCAGCATTTT
CASSVASSNQPQHF
>TRBJ2-1|TRBV20-1|many|-
TGCAGTGCTATCACGGGGCAGGGTGGTTTCTACAATGAGCAGTTCTTC
CSAITGQGGFYNEQFF
>TRBJ2-3|TRBV4-1|-|-
TGCGCCAGCAGCCAAGAACCTGGGGGAACAGATACGCAGTATTTT
CASSQEPGGTDTQYF
>TRBJ2-1|TRBV24-1|few|-
TGTGCCACCAGTGATAGTGGGATAAGCAATGAGCAGTTCTTC
CATSDSGISNEQFF
>TRBJ1-5|TRBV9|-|-
TGTGCCAGCAGCGTAGAAGGAGACAATCAGCCCCAGCATTTT
CASSVEGDNQPQHF
>TRBJ2-1|TRBV5-4|-|-
TGTGCCAGCAGCCTCCAGGGCTCCTACAATGAGCAGTTCTTC
CASSLQGSYNEQFF
>TRBJ2-7|TRBV15|few|TRBD1
TGTGCCACCACTTCGTCCCGGGACAGGCCCTACGAGCAGTACTTC
CATTSSRDRPYEQYF
>TRBJ1-1|TRBV12-3/TRBV12-4|-|-
TGTGCCAGCAGGACCGAAATTAGGGCCACTGAAGCTTTCTTT
CASRTEIRATEAFF
>TRBJ2-2|TRBV7-9|few|TRBD1
TGTGCCAGCAGCCGACAGGGTAGGACCGGGGAGCTGTTTTTT
CASSRQGRTGELFF
>TRBJ2-1|TRBV29-1|-|-
TGCAGCGTTGCAGGACTCACGGGCCAGCAGTTCTTC
CSVAGLTGQQFF
>TRBJ1-1|TRBV7-9|few|-
TGTGCCAGCAGCCGTCGGGGGGACACTGAAGCTTTCTTT
CASSRRGDTEAFF
>TRBJ1-2|TRBV27|few|-
TGTGCCAGCAGTGGGGGGGACCCGGGGGGCTATGGCTACACCTTC
CASSGGDPGGYGYTF
>TRBJ2-1|TRBV12-3/TRBV12-4|-|-
TGTGCCAGCAGTTTAGCGGAGTGGCTGGGCGAGCAGTTCTTC
CASSLAEWLGEQFF
>TRBJ1-1|TRBV7-9|few|-
TGTGCCAGCAGCCCGCGACACGTAATGAACACTGAAGCTTTCTTT
CASSPRHVMNTEAFF
>TRBJ1-1|TRBV6-5|-|-
TGTGCCAGCAGTTATTTTCAGGGAACTGAAGCTTTCTTT
CASSYFQGTEAFF